The source of this T cell receptor (beta chain) is a study of cytomegalovirus exposure and HLA in healthy donors. A note on this clone: Its antigen remains unidentified.

With 4 bases clipped from V and 8 bases from J, the junction kept 5 bases outside the gene matches. This CDR3 is 13 amino acids long. In germline, CDR1 is SGHRS, CDR2 YFSETQ. Overall study results and limits: Rare TCR sequences dominated, though some public TCRs recurred in many donors. For cytomegalovirus status, the classifier reportedly gave diagnoses with high specificity and sensitivity. Overall, around 150 TCR beta chains were annotated as cytomegalovirus-associated.

Repertoires were generated with immunoSEQ multiplex PCR, while TCRdb's copy carries only in-frame clones and drops some. The sample shows roughly 310,000 clones, nearly 90% of them seen only once. V gene TRBV5-1 combines with J gene TRBJ1-4; 7 positions agree with TRBD1. The specimen was PBMCs. The TCR originated in a young man in good health and CMV-seronegative. CDR3 sequence (DNA): TGCGCCAGCAGCCCCACAGGGGTGGAAAAACTGTTTTTT. This encodes CASSPTGVEKLFF.